These 19 T cell receptor beta chains originate from one sample sequenced in a study of cytomegalovirus exposure and HLA in healthy donors. The PCR used 60 Vbeta and 13 Jbeta primers. Sequencing was performed with immunoSEQ multiplex PCR; in TCRdb, only in-frame clones are kept and a portion is missing. The data show around 190,000 clones, roughly 78% seen once. Sequences were obtained from PBMCs. Source of these receptors: a woman in her thirties in good health and CMV-seropositive.

This clone was counted a few times. This rearrangement joins TRBV6-1 to TRBJ2-3; D call uncertain. Trimming took off 7 bases at V and 3 bases at J, with 8 bases between the two ends. Germline V gene data show CDR1 as MNHNS and CDR2 as SASEGT. The CDR3 has 12 amino acids. CDR3 in amino acids: CASTLQTDTQYF. The CDR3 DNA sequence: TGTGCCAGCACCTTACAAACAGATACGCAGTATTTT.

The chain combines TRBV5-6 with TRBJ1-2, with 8 positions matching TRBD1. Germline-derived CDR1 and CDR2 are SGHDT and YYEEEE. The J segment lost 1 base and the V segment lost 4 bases, leaving 3 bases of the junction unmatched. The CDR3 consists of 14 residues. The CDR3 DNA sequence: TGTGCCAGCAGCCAGGGGGCTAGTAACTATGGCTACACCTTC. Translating it yields CASSQGASNYGYTF.

V gene TRBV4-3 combines with J gene TRBJ2-2, with 7 bases identical to TRBD2. The CDR3 spans 16 residues. Unmatched junction bases numbered 12, after V lost 4 bases and J lost 7 bases. CDR1 and CDR2 from the germline V gene are LGHNA and YSLEER. This CDR3 reads CASSPAGDRLGGELFF. The CDR3 DNA sequence: TGCGCCAGCAGCCCCGCGGGGGATCGATTGGGCGGGGAGCTGTTTTTT.

V gene TRBV29-1 combines with J gene TRBJ2-5; D is uncertain. Germline V CDR1 and CDR2: SQVTM, ANQGSEA. The CDR3 has 12 amino acids. V lost 4 bases to trimming and J lost 1 base, with 7 bases between them. CDR3 nucleotide sequence: TGCAGCGTTGGGGCCAGCCAAGAGACCCAGTACTTC. Its translation: CSVGASQETQYF.

The chain has TRBV6-5 and TRBJ1-6; no definite D call. The CDR3 contains 14 residues. The germline gives CDR1 MNHEY, CDR2 SVGAGI. The ends were cut back, 6 bases at V and 0 bases at J, with 6 bases in the middle. CDR3 sequence (DNA): TGTGCCAGCAGAGGGAGCTCCTATAATTCACCCCTCCACTTT. Translation gives CASRGSSYNSPLHF.

The chain has TRBV6-5 and TRBJ2-5; 9 nucleotides agree with TRBD1. The CDR3 spans 15 residues. V gave up 2 bases and J gave up 5 bases; unmatched junction bases: 6. Germline V gene lookup returns CDR1 MNHEY and CDR2 SVGAGI. The CDR3 DNA is TGTGCCAGCAGTTACCGGACAGGGGCGTGGGAGACCCAGTACTTC. This sequence encodes CASSYRTGAWETQYF.

The CDR3 DNA reads TGCGCCAGCAGCCAAGATTGGGAGAGCAATCAGCCCCAGCATTTT. Its protein product is CASSQDWESNQPQHF. The rearrangement uses TRBV4-3 and TRBJ1-5; D gene ambiguous. Germline CDR1 and CDR2: LGHNA and YSLEER. The CDR3 runs to 15 residues. With 0 bases removed from V and 1 base from J, the gap between germline ends came to 7 bases.

The gene calls are TRBV9 and TRBJ1-6; 8 nucleotides align to TRBD1. V trimming: 3 bases; J trimming: 9 bases; junction bases outside the gene matches: 5. The germline gives CDR1 SGDLS, CDR2 YYNGEE. The CDR3 runs 14 residues. DNA for the CDR3: TGTGCCAGCAGCGCCGGACAGGGTGGTTCACCCCTCCACTTT. Its protein product is CASSAGQGGSPLHF.

The CDR3 DNA follows: TGTGCCAGCAGCTTAGTGGGACAGGGGGAGAGGACCTTC. Amino acids: CASSLVGQGERTF. This chain joins TRBV11-3 and TRBJ1-2, with 11 positions matching TRBD1. Germline trimming cut 1 base from V and 14 bases from J; bases unmatched to any gene: 6. Germline-derived CDR1 and CDR2 are SGHNT and YENEEA. The CDR3 has 13 residues. Full variable domain (outside the CDR3, taken from reference TRBV11-3 and TRBJ1-2): EAGVVQSPRYKIIEKKQPVAFWCNPISGHNTLYWYLQNLGQGPELLIRYENEEAVDDSQLPKDRFSAERLKGVDSTLKIQPAELGDSAVYLCASSLVGQGERTFGSGTRLTVV.

The chain is built from TRBV2 and TRBJ2-3, with D tentatively TRBD2 (5 bases). The CDR3 has 13 residues. CDR1 is SNHLY, CDR2 FYNNEI, per germline. V lost 6 bases and J 6 bases, leaving 13 bases between the germline ends. The CDR3 region has the DNA TGTGCCAGCAGCCCTACTAGTTACGATACGCAGTATTTT. This gives the protein CASSPTSYDTQYF.

V gene TRBV4-1 combines with J gene TRBJ2-2; a weak D match, TRBD2 (5 bases). V was trimmed by 1 base and J by 4 bases, leaving 22 bases between them. The CDR3 loop spans 19 amino acids. Germline lookup yields CDR1 MGHRA and CDR2 YSYEKL. CDR3 region: CASSQGRGFQRSLTGELFF. In DNA form, the CDR3 reads TGCGCCAGCAGCCAAGGACGTGGGTTCCAGCGGAGCCTCACCGGGGAGCTGTTTTTT.

This chain links TRBV10-3 with TRBJ1-1, with TRBD1 as a possible D gene (6 bases). This CDR3 is built from 15 residues. V was cut by 2 bases and J by 4 bases, with 14 bases left in between. CDR1 and CDR2 (germline): ENHRY, SYGVKD. CDR3 sequence reads: CAISEPMGAPTEAFF. CDR3 DNA sequence: TGTGCCATCAGTGAGCCGATGGGGGCTCCCACTGAAGCTTTCTTT.

This clone is a singleton in its sample. CDR3 sequence (DNA): TGTGCCATCAGTTCTACAGACCGAGACACTGAAGCTTTCTTT. This encodes CAISSTDRDTEAFF. The chain combines TRBV10-3 with TRBJ1-1; D uncertain. V dropped 5 bases and J dropped 3 bases, with 13 bases sitting between them. Germline V lookup: CDR1 ENHRY, CDR2 SYGVKD. There are 14 residues in the CDR3.

Comment on this clone: A read error may account for a junction end that differs from germline. V gene TRBV9 combines with J gene TRBJ1-4; 9 positions match TRBD1. Germline lookup yields CDR1 SGDLS and CDR2 YYNGEE. CDR3 length: 17 amino acids. CDR3 residues: CASSVMGQGWGSEKLLF. The CDR3 nucleotides read TGTGCCAGCAGCGTCATGGGACAGGGTTGGGGTAGTGAAAAACTGCTTTTT.

This chain uses TRBV4-3 with TRBJ2-3; D gene ambiguous. The germline V gene encodes CDR1 LGHNA and CDR2 YSLEER. This CDR3 is 15 amino acids long. Trimming cost V 0 bases and J 4 bases, with 11 bases left between them. Here the CDR3 reads CASSQDVRRSDTQYF. The DNA for the CDR3 is TGCGCCAGCAGCCAAGATGTCAGGCGATCAGATACGCAGTATTTT.

The V gene is TRBV29-1, the J gene TRBJ1-2; a possible D gene is TRBD1 (5 bases). The germline gives CDR1 SQVTM, CDR2 ANQGSEA. The CDR3 totals 12 residues. Trimming pared 5 bases from V and 6 bases from J, leaving 13 bases between. CDR3 sequence reads: CSVPLGGDGYTF. The CDR3 DNA is TGCAGCGTTCCCCTCGGGGGGGATGGCTACACCTTC.

This chain joins TRBV23-1 and TRBJ2-5; D gene uncertain. TRBV23-1 is designated an ORF whose function remains uncertain. This CDR3 is 18 amino acids long. Trimming took off 0 bases at V and 1 base at J, with 18 bases between the two ends. CDR3 amino acids: CASSQSILGRPTQETQYF. The CDR3 DNA reads TGCGCCAGCAGTCAATCGATTTTGGGCAGGCCAACCCAAGAGACCCAGTACTTC.

The gene calls are TRBV5-1 and TRBJ2-3; 12 nucleotides agree with TRBD2. V gave up 4 bases and J gave up 3 bases; unmatched junction bases: 6. From germline, CDR1 is SGHRS and CDR2 YFSETQ. CDR3 length: 16 amino acids. The DNA for the CDR3 is TGCGCCAGCAGCACCGGACTAGCGGGAATGACAGATACGCAGTATTTT. This gives the protein CASSTGLAGMTDTQYF. Full variable domain (missing parts from reference TRBV5-1 and TRBJ2-3): KAGVTQTPRYLIKTRGQQVTLSCSPISGHRSVSWYQQTPGQGLQFLFEYFSETQRNKGNFPGRFSGRQFSNSRSEMNVSTLELGDSALYLCASSTGLAGMTDTQYFGPGTRLTVL.

The rearrangement uses TRBV9 and TRBJ2-3; 12 nucleotides align to TRBD2. This CDR3 comprises 17 residues. Trimming cost V 0 bases and J 1 base; bases outside gene matches: 3. CDR1 is SGDLS and CDR2 is YYNGEE in the germline V gene. The CDR3 DNA reads TGTGCCAGCAGCGTAGTTTCTAGCGGGGGGGGCACAGATACGCAGTATTTT. The encoded protein is CASSVVSSGGGTDTQYF.